This T cell receptor beta chain derives from a study of Ad26.COV2.S vaccination and SARS-CoV-2 variants. V was clipped by 3 bases and J by 6 bases, with 11 bases between them. CDR3 length equals 13 residues. Germline values: CDR1 MNHNY, CDR2 SVGAGI (reference sequence). Described treatment: roughly 19 received Ad26.COV2.S at low or high dose, single or two shots; about 5 received placebo; per-sample allocation not given. It was on day 63 after the first vaccine or placebo injection that samples were taken. Produced via immunoSEQ multiplex PCR; TCRdb's table is partial and in-frame only. The table has 200,000 to 250,000 clones, over 75% seen once.

This clonotype originated in a person between 18 and 65 years old who received the Ad26.COV2.S COVID-19 vaccine or a placebo. The starting material was peripheral blood, obtained in a trial of Ad26.COV2.S vaccine versus placebo. The chain is built from TRBV6-6 and TRBJ1-2, with no clear D. The CDR3 spells CASSYDGPNGYTF. As DNA, the CDR3 is TGTGCCAGCAGTTATGATGGCCCGAATGGCTACACCTTC.